This TCR beta chain was captured by sequencing in a study of cytomegalovirus exposure and HLA in healthy donors. Across the study: There were roughly 120 million unique TCR beta sequences, drawn from 200 million or so T cells, in an earlier analysis. The study, taken as a whole, reports: Because they were indistinguishable, some V segments, including TRBV6-2 and TRBV6-3, were excluded. Judged likely to be a sequencing artifact was a cluster of highly shared sequence variants.

J was trimmed by 3 bases and V by 1 base; bases with no gene match: 14. The CDR3 is 19 residues long. The germline gives CDR1 SGHTA, CDR2 FQGNSA. The PCR contained 60 Vbeta and 13 Jbeta primers. The method was immunoSEQ multiplex PCR; TCRdb's version includes in-frame clones alone and lacks a portion of them. This sample has under 200,000 clones, with around 77% found just once. Note on this clone: What it recognizes is unknown.

The chain combines TRBV7-2 with TRBJ2-7, with 11 bases fitting TRBD2. The receptor was isolated from a man in his fifties or sixties in good health and CMV-seronegative. Sample: PBMCs. The CDR3 loop is CASSLVLSIASGRFYEQYF. CDR3 nucleotide sequence: TGTGCCAGCAGCTTAGTCTTGTCCATCGCTAGCGGGAGGTTCTACGAGCAGTACTTC.